One sample yielded the 32 T cell receptor beta chains listed below, sequenced in a study of blood T cell repertoires in COVID-19. Profiled with immunoSEQ multiplex PCR; TCRdb holds only in-frame clones, not every one. The data hold roughly 250,000 clones, with about 85% observed a single time. Sequencing was done on a sample of peripheral blood. The receptor set was obtained from a man aged 55 to 69 who had recovered from COVID-19.

The chain has TRBV5-1 and TRBJ1-1; D is undetermined. Germline CDR1 is SGHRS and CDR2 is YFSETQ. Between the trimmed V and J ends, which lost 4 bases and 11 bases, there was a span of 21 bases. This CDR3 is built from 14 residues. DNA for the CDR3: TGCGCCAGCAGCGAGGAGGGCAGGCCAAGTCGGGCTTTCTTT. Amino acid sequence: CASSEEGRPSRAFF.

This clone occurred a few times. This chain links TRBV7-3 with TRBJ1-5; no reliable D call. Germline V gene lookup returns CDR1 SGHTA and CDR2 FQGTGA. V lost 5 bases to trimming and J lost 6 bases, with 11 bases between them. This CDR3 has 13 amino acids. CDR3 coding DNA: TGTGCCAGCAGCATTACGGCGGGTCAGCCCCAGCATTTT. This gives the protein CASSITAGQPQHF.

The CDR3 region is CASNSGGAYGYTF. CDR3 DNA: TGTGCCAGCAACTCGGGGGGGGCCTATGGCTACACCTTC. The chain combines TRBV6-5 with TRBJ1-2; a weak D match, TRBD1 (6 bases). Germline lookup yields CDR1 MNHEY and CDR2 SVGAGI. CDR3 length equals 13 residues. The ends were cut back, 7 bases at V and 4 bases at J, with 13 bases in the middle.

This clone was seen a single time. The V gene is TRBV7-3, the J gene TRBJ1-2, with D possibly TRBD1 on 6 matching bases. Germline V gene sequence: CDR1 SGHTA, CDR2 FQGTGA. CDR3 length equals 18 residues. V lost 5 bases, J lost 4 bases, and 26 bases lay in between. CDR3 nucleotides: TGTGCCAGCAGCCCCCAAAGGACAGATATTAGGCCGGGCTATGGCTACACCTTC. Translation: CASSPQRTDIRPGYGYTF. Together with reference TRBV7-3 and TRBJ1-2, the CDR3 gives the full variable domain: GAGVSQTPSNKVTEKGKYVELRCDPISGHTALYWYRQSLGQGPEFLIYFQGTGAADDSGLPNDRFFAVRPEGSVSTLKIQRTERGDSAVYLCASSPQRTDIRPGYGYTFGSGTRLTVV.

This clone has a handful of counts. The rearrangement uses TRBV5-1 and TRBJ1-5; 8 bases match TRBD1. The CDR3 contains 13 residues. With V trimmed by 4 bases and J by 7 bases, 4 bases remained unmatched. CDR1 is SGHRS and CDR2 is YFSETQ in the germline V gene. CDR3 nucleotides: TGCGCCAGCAGCCGCGGACAGGGACAGCCCCAGCATTTT. Its protein is CASSRGQGQPQHF. Looking up the rest from reference TRBV5-1 and TRBJ1-5 gives the full variable domain: KAGVTQTPRYLIKTRGQQVTLSCSPISGHRSVSWYQQTPGQGLQFLFEYFSETQRNKGNFPGRFSGRQFSNSRSEMNVSTLELGDSALYLCASSRGQGQPQHFGDGTRLSIL.

The V call is TRBV6-6, the J call TRBJ2-7; the D is unclear. V was cut by 7 bases and J by 2 bases, with 9 bases left in between. Germline V lookup: CDR1 MNHNY, CDR2 SVGAGI (reference sequence). The CDR3 totals 12 residues. Written as DNA, the CDR3 is TGTGCCAGCATCCTACCCCCCTACGAGCAGTACTTC. It codes for CASILPPYEQYF.

V and J are TRBV9 and TRBJ2-7, with D possibly TRBD1 on 6 matching bases. V lost 2 bases, J lost 8 bases, and 14 bases lay in between. This CDR3 is 13 amino acids long. The V gene's germline CDR1 is SGDLS and CDR2 YYNGEE. The chain's CDR3 is CASSVGTDSQQYF. In DNA, the CDR3 is TGTGCCAGCAGCGTCGGAACGGACAGCCAGCAGTACTTC. Filled out from reference TRBV9 and TRBJ2-7, the complete variable domain reads DSGVTQTPKHLITATGQRVTLRCSPRSGDLSVYWYQQSLDQGLQFLIQYYNGEERAKGNILERFSAQQFPDLHSELNLSSLELGDSALYFCASSVGTDSQQYFGPGTRLTVT.

This chain uses TRBV11-1 with TRBJ2-3, with D possibly TRBD2 on 6 matching bases. CDR3 length equals 13 residues. Germline V gene data show CDR1 as SGHAT and CDR2 as FQDESV (reference sequence). V was shortened by 5 bases and J by 6 bases, with 12 bases between the two germline ends. The CDR3 nucleotides read TGTGCCAGCAGCCTAACGGGGAGGGATACGCAGTATTTT. Its protein is CASSLTGRDTQYF.

The V call is TRBV24-1, the J call TRBJ2-1; the D gene is possibly TRBD2 (5 bases). The ends were cut back, 5 bases at V and 0 bases at J, with 7 bases in the middle. CDR1 is KGHDR and CDR2 is SFDVKD in the germline V gene. The CDR3 runs to 14 residues. CDR3 in DNA: TGTGCCACCAGTGGGGAGAGCTCCTACAATGAGCAGTTCTTC. Amino acid sequence: CATSGESSYNEQFF.

V is TRBV5-5 and J is TRBJ1-1; D is unclear. Germline V gene lookup returns CDR1 SGHKS and CDR2 YYEKEE (reference sequence). The germline V and J ends were trimmed by 0 bases and 5 bases, with 8 bases remaining between them. This CDR3 has 13 amino acids. DNA of the CDR3: TGTGCCAGCAGCTTGGGGACTGGAACTGAAGCTTTCTTT. Translating gives CASSLGTGTEAFF. Filled out from reference TRBV5-5 and TRBJ1-1, the complete variable domain reads DAGVTQSPTHLIKTRGQQVTLRCSPISGHKSVSWYQQVLGQGPQFIFQYYEKEERGRGNFPDRFSARQFPNYSSELNVNALLLGDSALYLCASSLGTGTEAFFGQGTRLTVV.

The V and J genes are TRBV9 and TRBJ2-1; TRBD2 might be the D (6 bases). CDR3 length: 15 residues. Germline lookup yields CDR1 SGDLS and CDR2 YYNGEE. The V end lost 0 bases, the J end lost 2 bases, and 9 bases lay between the germline ends. CDR3 nucleotides: TGTGCCAGCAGCGTAGGGGAGGTAGCCTACAATGAGCAGTTCTTC. Protein: CASSVGEVAYNEQFF. Full variable domain (missing parts from reference TRBV9 and TRBJ2-1): DSGVTQTPKHLITATGQRVTLRCSPRSGDLSVYWYQQSLDQGLQFLIQYYNGEERAKGNILERFSAQQFPDLHSELNLSSLELGDSALYFCASSVGEVAYNEQFFGPGTRLTVL.

The gene calls are TRBV9 and TRBJ2-1; 16 bases are a match to TRBD2. The germline V gene encodes CDR1 SGDLS and CDR2 YYNGEE. The CDR3 contains 18 residues. V lost 1 base, J lost 7 bases, and 8 bases stayed unmatched. The CDR3 region has the DNA TGTGCCAGCAGCGTATCCGGGACTAGCGGGGGGGCAGGGAATGAGCAGTTCTTC. This codes for CASSVSGTSGGAGNEQFF.

The chain joins TRBV9 to TRBJ2-7, with TRBD1 matching 9 bases. Germline CDR1 is SGDLS and CDR2 is YYNGEE. There are 14 residues in the CDR3. The trim removed 4 bases at V and 5 bases at J, leaving 7 bases unmatched. The chain's CDR3 is CASSPRTGANEQYF. CDR3 DNA sequence: TGTGCCAGCAGCCCTAGGACAGGGGCAAACGAGCAGTACTTC.

This sequence joins TRBV3-1 (or the pseudogene TRBV3-2) and TRBJ2-1, with a tentative D call TRBD1 (6 bases). Trimming shortened V by 2 bases and J by 5 bases, and 10 bases separated the two germline ends. CDR3 length equals 14 residues. CDR1 is LGHDT, CDR2 YNNKEL, per germline (reference sequence). CDR3 in DNA: TGTGCCAGCAGCCAACTAGGACAGCACAATGAGCAGTTCTTC. Its translation: CASSQLGQHNEQFF.

CDR3 sequence reads: CASTPGGSYEQYF. In nucleotides, the CDR3 is TGTGCCAGCACCCCTGGCGGCTCCTACGAGCAGTACTTC. The chain uses TRBV6-5 and TRBJ2-7; no clear D. This CDR3 is built from 13 residues. Trimming took 7 bases from V and 0 from J, leaving 10 bases between them. The germline CDR1 and CDR2 sequences are MNHEY and SVGAGI.

The chain employs TRBV5-1 and TRBJ1-2; tentatively, D is TRBD1 (5 bases). V lost 1 base and J 3 bases, leaving 19 bases between the germline ends. The CDR3 is made up of 17 amino acids. CDR1 and CDR2 from the germline V gene are SGHRS and YFSETQ. CDR3 amino acids: CASSLRLQGVVDYGYTF. The DNA of the CDR3 is TGCGCCAGCAGCTTGAGGCTCCAGGGTGTAGTGGACTATGGCTACACCTTC. Variable domain in full (rest from reference TRBV5-1 and TRBJ1-2): KAGVTQTPRYLIKTRGQQVTLSCSPISGHRSVSWYQQTPGQGLQFLFEYFSETQRNKGNFPGRFSGRQFSNSRSEMNVSTLELGDSALYLCASSLRLQGVVDYGYTFGSGTRLTVV.

The V call is TRBV4-2, the J call TRBJ2-1; TRBD2 matches 15 bases. The junction had 10 bases not matched to a gene; V was cut back by 4 bases and J by 3 bases. The CDR3 is 19 residues long. Germline V gene sequence: CDR1 LGHNA, CDR2 YNFKEQ. In DNA, the CDR3 is TGTGCCAGCAGCCTTATTACCGGGACTAGCGGGGGGCTCTACAATGAGCAGTTCTTC. Translation gives CASSLITGTSGGLYNEQFF.

V usage is TRBV30 and J usage is TRBJ1-4; 7 bases agree with TRBD1. Germline V lookup: CDR1 GTSNPN, CDR2 SVGIG (reference sequence). The trim removed 4 bases at V and 7 bases at J, leaving 12 bases unmatched. The CDR3 sequence is 15 residues long. CDR3 sequence (DNA): TGTGCCTGGACTACCCGACAGGGAGCGATTGAAAAACTGTTTTTT. Translation: CAWTTRQGAIEKLFF.

The chain recombines TRBV29-1 with TRBJ1-1; D might be TRBD1 (6 bases). V lost 4 bases, J lost 0 bases, and 18 bases lay in between. This CDR3 contains 16 residues. Germline V gives CDR1 SQVTM, CDR2 ANQGSEA. The CDR3: CSVGRGGGTVNTEAFF. The DNA of the CDR3 is TGCAGCGTTGGTAGGGGAGGGGGGACGGTGAACACTGAAGCTTTCTTT. Based on the CDR3 plus reference TRBV29-1 and TRBJ1-1, the full variable domain is SAVISQKPSRDICQRGTSLTIQCQVDSQVTMMFWYRQQPGQSLTLIATANQGSEATYESGFVIDKFPISRPNLTFSTLTVSNMSPEDSSIYLCSVGRGGGTVNTEAFFGQGTRLTVV.

The genes are TRBV5-4 and TRBJ2-7, with 11 bases aligning to TRBD2. This CDR3 contains 14 residues. CDR1 SGHNT and CDR2 YYREEE come from the germline V gene (reference sequence). Unmatched junction bases numbered 6, after V lost 4 bases and J lost 6 bases. The CDR3 is CASSLAGLAGEQYF. The CDR3 DNA is TGTGCCAGCAGCCTCGCCGGACTAGCGGGCGAGCAGTACTTC.

The chain is built from TRBV5-6 and TRBJ2-3, with 8 bases matching TRBD1. Trimming cost V 3 bases and J 2 bases; bases outside gene matches: 8. This CDR3 comprises 16 residues. Germline CDR1 reads SGHDT; CDR2 reads YYEEEE. The CDR3 loop is CASSWTGTLYTDTQYF. The CDR3 DNA follows: TGTGCCAGCAGCTGGACAGGGACCCTCTACACAGATACGCAGTATTTT. The variable domain in full, completed from reference TRBV5-6 and TRBJ2-3, reads DAGVTQSPTHLIKTRGQQVTLRCSPKSGHDTVSWYQQALGQGPQFIFQYYEEEERQRGNFPDRFSGHQFPNYSSELNVNALLLGDSALYLCASSWTGTLYTDTQYFGPGTRLTVL.

This chain links TRBV15 with TRBJ2-3; 9 nucleotides agree with TRBD2. Per germline, CDR1 LNHNV and CDR2 YYDKDF (reference sequence). The CDR3 contains 14 residues. With 5 bases clipped from V and 7 bases from J, the junction kept 7 bases outside the gene matches. The CDR3 DNA is TGTGCCACCAGCGCCAGCGGGGGGAGAAATACGCAGTATTTT. As protein: CATSASGGRNTQYF. Combining the CDR3 with reference TRBV15 and TRBJ2-3 gives the whole variable domain DAMVIQNPRYQVTQFGKPVTLSCSQTLNHNVMYWYQQKSSQAPKLLFHYYDKDFNNEADTPDNFQSRRPNTSFCFLDIRSPGLGDTAMYLCATSASGGRNTQYFGPGTRLTVL.

This rearrangement joins TRBV18 to TRBJ2-1; TRBD1 matches at 8 bases. The V gene end was trimmed by 3 bases and the J gene end by 6 bases; junction bases not matched to a gene: 4. Germline lookup yields CDR1 KGHSH and CDR2 LQKENI. This CDR3 comprises 14 residues. CDR3 nucleotide sequence: TGTGCCAGCTCACCCGGGACAGGCCCCAATGAGCAGTTCTTC. It codes for CASSPGTGPNEQFF.

V gene TRBV6-5 combines with J gene TRBJ1-2, with 7 bases fitting TRBD1. CDR1 is MNHEY and CDR2 is SVGAGI in the germline V gene. CDR3 size: 12 residues. Germline trimming cut 6 bases from V and 7 bases from J; bases unmatched to any gene: 5. CDR3 sequence reads: CASSRQGVGYTF. The DNA for the CDR3 is TGTGCCAGCAGCAGACAGGGAGTTGGCTACACCTTC.

The gene calls are TRBV5-4 and TRBJ1-2; no clear D gene. Trimming cost V 0 bases and J 7 bases, with 4 bases left between them. CDR1 is SGHNT and CDR2 is YYREEE in the germline V gene (reference sequence). The CDR3 is 11 residues long. DNA of the CDR3: TGTGCCAGCAGCTTGGAACTTGGCTACACCTTC. It encodes CASSLELGYTF.

This chain joins TRBV7-8 and TRBJ2-3, with D unclear. V lost 6 bases and J 9 bases, leaving 10 bases between the germline ends. Germline V gene data show CDR1 as SGHVS and CDR2 as FQNEAQ. CDR3 size: 11 residues. Here the CDR3 DNA reads TGTGCCAGCAGTCTTGGTCAGACGCAGTATTTT. It translates to CASSLGQTQYF.

The chain joins TRBV19 to TRBJ1-2; 8 nucleotides match TRBD1. The CDR3 loop spans 14 amino acids. J was trimmed by 8 bases and V by 6 bases; bases with no gene match: 11. The germline CDR1 and CDR2 sequences are LNHDA and SQIVND (reference sequence). CDR3 loop: CASSPLQGAEGYTF. In DNA, the CDR3 is TGTGCCAGTAGCCCCTTGCAGGGGGCGGAAGGCTACACCTTC.

This chain uses TRBV6-2 or TRBV6-3 with TRBJ2-7; D is possibly TRBD2 (5 bases). CDR3 length: 13 amino acids. Germline CDR1 is MNHEY and CDR2 is SVGEGT. Trimming pared 5 bases from V and 4 bases from J, leaving 12 bases between. The CDR3 sequence: CASSPRVGYEQYF. CDR3 sequence (DNA): TGTGCCAGCAGTCCGAGGGTGGGTTACGAGCAGTACTTC.

The table lists this clone with a few counts. The chain joins TRBV2 to TRBJ1-5; D remains unclear. Germline V lookup: CDR1 SNHLY, CDR2 FYNNEI. The CDR3 totals 13 residues. The V end was cut by 4 bases, the J end by 5 bases, with 9 bases between. The CDR3 protein is CASSAGSYQPQHF. CDR3 bases: TGTGCCAGCAGTGCCGGGAGCTATCAGCCCCAGCATTTT.

CDR3 sequence: CASSRLAGGDTDTQYF. The CDR3 region has the DNA TGTGCCAGCAGTCGACTAGCGGGGGGTGACACAGATACGCAGTATTTT. This chain joins TRBV7-3 and TRBJ2-3; TRBD2 matches 13 bases. The germline CDR1 and CDR2 sequences are SGHTA and FQGTGA. Losses at the gene ends were 6 bases for V and 2 bases for J; bases not matched to a gene: 5. This CDR3 spans 16 amino acids. The variable domain in full, with the rest retrieved from reference TRBV7-3 and TRBJ2-3, is GAGVSQTPSNKVTEKGKYVELRCDPISGHTALYWYRQSLGQGPEFLIYFQGTGAADDSGLPNDRFFAVRPEGSVSTLKIQRTERGDSAVYLCASSRLAGGDTDTQYFGPGTRLTVL.

The rearrangement links TRBV6-5 to TRBJ2-3, with 8 positions matching TRBD2. Germline CDR1 is MNHEY and CDR2 is SVGAGI. V shed 4 bases, J shed 2 bases, and the junction held 8 bases outside the gene matches. This CDR3 comprises 16 residues. The DNA of the CDR3 is TGTGCCAGCAGTTCCCCTTTAGCGGGGACCACAGATACGCAGTATTTT. Residues: CASSSPLAGTTDTQYF.

This clone was counted a single time. This chain connects TRBV10-3 to TRBJ1-1, with D maybe TRBD1 (5 bases). V was shortened by 0 bases and J by 3 bases, with 8 bases between the two germline ends. This CDR3 region has 14 residues. CDR1 is ENHRY, CDR2 SYGVKD, per germline. The CDR3 bases are TGTGCCATCAGTGAGTCGTCAGGGTACACTGAAGCTTTCTTT. Translation gives CAISESSGYTEAFF.